This paragraph reports one T cell receptor beta chain. The target antigen is unknown. Researchers ran the PCR with 60 Vbeta and 13 Jbeta primers. Profiled with immunoSEQ multiplex PCR; TCRdb holds only in-frame clones, not every one. The sample records about 98,000 clones, roughly 80% being singletons. This CDR3 is 16 amino acids long. Per the germline V gene, CDR1 is LGHNA and CDR2 is YNFKEQ. The V and J ends lost 4 bases and 9 bases, in that order; junction bases with no gene match: 6. This sample is part of a study of cytomegalovirus exposure and HLA in healthy donors. Study-wide findings and caveats: It is likely that the observed cluster of highly shared sequence variants was a sequencing artifact. For most TCR sequences rarity was the rule, although some public TCRs occurred in many donors. Equally common other TCR beta chains were less clonally expanded than HLA-associated ones, a later analysis found.

This TCR was recovered from a male donor in good health and CMV-seropositive. The chain couples TRBV4-2 to TRBJ2-1, with 16 bases fitting TRBD2. Sequenced material: PBMCs. The CDR3 sequence: CASSPAGTSGRGEQFF. The CDR3 coding sequence is TGTGCCAGCAGCCCCGCCGGGACTAGCGGGAGGGGTGAGCAGTTCTTC.